The rows below give T cell receptor beta chains drawn from one sample of a study of T-cell reconstitution after alpha-beta-depleted transplantation in children. TCRdb analysed the PCR reads with MiXCR anew, one entry per CDR3 protein. The repertoire includes approximately 400,000 distinct CDR3 sequences, 9.5% to 13% of them detected once, and roughly 6% sits in the top ten. Source: PBMCs from the stem cell graft donor, taken from the stem cell graft. The receptors stem from a human donor who donated a stem cell graft to a child with acute myeloid leukemia. CDR3s include the opening cysteine and the closing phenylalanine or tryptophan. The D gene is left open where the match is weak. For some rows the clone size is stated as once, few or many, or as a class when expanded; others skip it.

abundance: few
v_gene: TRBV10-3
j_gene: TRBJ1-1
d_gene: .
CDR3aa: CAISESLGRGGTEAFF
CDR3nt: TGTGCCATCAGTGAGTCTCTGGGACGGGGTGGCACTGAAGCTTTCTTT

abundance: .
v_gene: TRBV20-1
j_gene: TRBJ2-2
d_gene: .
CDR3aa: CIAKGEPGELFF
CDR3nt: TGCATTGCAAAGGGAGAACCCGGGGAGCTGTTTTTT

abundance: many
v_gene: TRBV5-1
j_gene: TRBJ1-5
d_gene: TRBD1
CDR3aa: CASSLGDRAGQPQHF
CDR3nt: TGCGCCAGCAGCTTGGGGGACAGGGCGGGTCAGCCCCAGCATTTT

abundance: .
v_gene: TRBV5-6
j_gene: TRBJ2-2
d_gene: .
CDR3aa: CASSPPGGQNTGELFF
CDR3nt: TGTGCCAGCAGCCCGCCGGGGGGACAAAACACCGGGGAGCTGTTTTTT

abundance: .
v_gene: TRBV7-3
j_gene: TRBJ2-7
d_gene: .
CDR3aa: CASSFDRQYEQYF
CDR3nt: TGTGCCAGCAGCTTCGACCGCCAATACGAGCAGTACTTC

abundance: .
v_gene: TRBV5-1
j_gene: TRBJ1-1
d_gene: .
CDR3aa: CASSLGWRAGTEAFF
CDR3nt: TGCGCCAGCAGCTTGGGTTGGCGGGCTGGCACTGAAGCTTTCTTT

abundance: few
v_gene: TRBV29-1
j_gene: TRBJ2-5
d_gene: TRBD2
CDR3aa: CSVAGSLTSGQETQYF
CDR3nt: TGCAGCGTTGCCGGTTCGTTGACTAGCGGCCAAGAGACCCAGTACTTC

abundance: few
v_gene: TRBV11-2
j_gene: TRBJ2-1
d_gene: .
CDR3aa: CASSSDVRFMYEQFF
CDR3nt: TGTGCCAGCAGCTCTGACGTGCGTTTTATGTATGAGCAGTTCTTC

abundance: few
v_gene: TRBV12-3/TRBV12-4
j_gene: TRBJ2-7
d_gene: TRBD2
CDR3aa: CASSMGLAGGYEQYF
CDR3nt: TGTGCCAGCAGTATGGGACTAGCGGGAGGGTACGAGCAGTACTTC

abundance: few
v_gene: TRBV7-2
j_gene: TRBJ2-3
d_gene: .
CDR3aa: CASSLSPHNSDTQYF
CDR3nt: TGTGCCAGCAGCTTATCACCCCATAACTCAGATACGCAGTATTTT

abundance: .
v_gene: TRBV6-2/TRBV6-3
j_gene: TRBJ1-5
d_gene: .
CDR3aa: CASNGGPGAQHF
CDR3nt: TGTGCCAGCAACGGCGGCCCGGGAGCCCAGCATTTT

abundance: many
v_gene: TRBV24-1
j_gene: TRBJ2-1
d_gene: .
CDR3aa: CATSESGSSYNEQFF
CDR3nt: TGTGCCACCAGTGAATCGGGGAGCTCCTACAATGAGCAGTTCTTC

abundance: few
v_gene: TRBV20-1
j_gene: TRBJ2-7
d_gene: .
CDR3aa: CSAIGTDSYEQYF
CDR3nt: TGCAGTGCTATCGGGACGGACTCCTACGAGCAGTACTTC

abundance: .
v_gene: TRBV15
j_gene: TRBJ2-7
d_gene: .
CDR3aa: CATSVGSAREQYF
CDR3nt: TGTGCCACCAGCGTAGGGTCGGCTAGGGAGCAGTACTTC

abundance: .
v_gene: TRBV24-1
j_gene: TRBJ1-6
d_gene: TRBD1
CDR3aa: CATSDLDREVTPLHF
CDR3nt: TGTGCCACCAGTGATTTGGACAGGGAGGTGACACCCCTCCACTTT

abundance: .
v_gene: TRBV12-3/TRBV12-4
j_gene: TRBJ2-4
d_gene: .
CDR3aa: CASSGGGFNKNIQYF
CDR3nt: TGTGCCAGCAGTGGAGGGGGCTTTAACAAAAACATTCAGTACTTC

abundance: .
v_gene: TRBV20-1
j_gene: TRBJ2-1
d_gene: TRBD2
CDR3aa: CSAHILLAGGESSYNEQFF
CDR3nt: TGCAGTGCCCACATCCTACTAGCGGGGGGAGAGAGCTCCTACAATGAGCAGTTCTTC

abundance: few
v_gene: TRBV20-1
j_gene: TRBJ2-1
d_gene: TRBD2
CDR3aa: CSAPGTSSYNEQFF
CDR3nt: TGCAGTGCTCCCGGGACTAGTAGCTACAATGAGCAGTTCTTC

abundance: many
v_gene: TRBV29-1
j_gene: TRBJ2-3
d_gene: .
CDR3aa: CSVRRAGFADTQYF
CDR3nt: TGCAGCGTCCGACGGGCGGGGTTTGCAGATACGCAGTATTTT

abundance: .
v_gene: TRBV20-1
j_gene: TRBJ2-5
d_gene: TRBD1
CDR3aa: CSAGGQGETQYF
CDR3nt: TGCAGTGCTGGGGGACAGGGAGAGACCCAGTACTTC

abundance: many
v_gene: TRBV20-1
j_gene: TRBJ2-7
d_gene: .
CDR3aa: CSARDVGSSYEQYF
CDR3nt: TGCAGTGCTAGAGACGTAGGGAGCTCCTACGAGCAGTACTTC

abundance: few
v_gene: TRBV4-1
j_gene: TRBJ2-5
d_gene: .
CDR3aa: CASSPPWGLALQTQYF
CDR3nt: TGCGCCAGCAGCCCTCCTTGGGGCCTAGCTCTCCAGACCCAGTACTTC

abundance: few
v_gene: TRBV5-1
j_gene: TRBJ2-3
d_gene: TRBD1
CDR3aa: CASSLIKQGPAVTDTQYF
CDR3nt: TGCGCCAGCAGCTTAATCAAACAGGGGCCGGCGGTTACAGATACGCAGTATTTT

abundance: .
v_gene: TRBV4-2
j_gene: TRBJ2-3
d_gene: .
CDR3aa: CASSQGLAGDFGDTQYF
CDR3nt: TGTGCCAGCAGCCAAGGTTTGGCAGGCGACTTCGGGGATACGCAGTATTTT

abundance: .
v_gene: TRBV5-1
j_gene: TRBJ2-3
d_gene: .
CDR3aa: CASSLAGGAVMDTQYF
CDR3nt: TGCGCCAGCAGCTTGGCTGGGGGCGCGGTGATGGATACGCAGTATTTT

abundance: few
v_gene: TRBV7-9
j_gene: TRBJ1-6
d_gene: .
CDR3aa: CASSDSPSALHF
CDR3nt: TGTGCCAGCAGCGACAGCCCGTCGGCCCTCCACTTT

abundance: many
v_gene: TRBV4-1
j_gene: TRBJ2-2
d_gene: .
CDR3aa: CASSQVPGVGTGELFF
CDR3nt: TGCGCCAGCAGCCAAGTACCCGGGGTGGGTACCGGGGAGCTGTTTTTT

abundance: few
v_gene: TRBV12-3/TRBV12-4
j_gene: TRBJ1-2
d_gene: .
CDR3aa: CASSLGGGFYYGYTF
CDR3nt: TGTGCCAGCAGTTTGGGGGGGGGGTTCTACTATGGCTACACCTTC

abundance: .
v_gene: TRBV4-3
j_gene: TRBJ2-2
d_gene: .
CDR3aa: CASSQVGPWNTGELFF
CDR3nt: TGCGCCAGCAGCCAAGTCGGGCCATGGAACACCGGGGAGCTGTTTTTT

abundance: many
v_gene: TRBV12-3/TRBV12-4
j_gene: TRBJ1-6
d_gene: .
CDR3aa: CASSFQVGRGSPLHF
CDR3nt: TGTGCCAGCAGTTTTCAAGTCGGTCGGGGTTCACCCCTCCACTTT

abundance: few
v_gene: TRBV7-9
j_gene: TRBJ2-2
d_gene: .
CDR3aa: CASSSIAVAGELFF
CDR3nt: TGTGCCAGCAGCTCTATAGCGGTTGCCGGGGAGCTGTTTTTT

abundance: .
v_gene: TRBV6-2/TRBV6-3
j_gene: TRBJ2-7
d_gene: TRBD2
CDR3aa: CASSQTSGRPYEQYF
CDR3nt: TGTGCCAGCAGCCAGACTAGCGGGCGCCCCTACGAGCAGTACTTC

abundance: few
v_gene: TRBV4-2
j_gene: TRBJ2-7
d_gene: .
CDR3aa: CASSQELRTSSSYEQYF
CDR3nt: TGTGCCAGCAGCCAAGAACTTAGGACTTCGAGCTCCTACGAGCAGTACTTC

abundance: .
v_gene: TRBV7-3
j_gene: TRBJ2-3
d_gene: .
CDR3aa: CASSLFSGTRGDTQYF
CDR3nt: TGTGCCAGCAGCTTATTTTCCGGAACGAGGGGCGATACGCAGTATTTT

abundance: .
v_gene: TRBV20-1
j_gene: TRBJ2-7
d_gene: TRBD2
CDR3aa: CSARTSGLYEQYF
CDR3nt: TGCAGTGCCCGGACTAGCGGGCTCTACGAGCAGTACTTC

abundance: .
v_gene: TRBV30
j_gene: TRBJ1-6
d_gene: .
CDR3aa: CAWSPSGVSSPLHF
CDR3nt: TGTGCCTGGAGTCCGTCAGGGGTTAGTTCACCCCTCCACTTT

abundance: once
v_gene: TRBV6-1
j_gene: TRBJ1-4
d_gene: .
CDR3aa: CASRRSAAFNEKLFF
CDR3nt: TGTGCCAGCAGGCGATCGGCGGCCTTTAATGAAAAACTGTTTTTT

abundance: .
v_gene: TRBV5-5
j_gene: TRBJ2-1
d_gene: .
CDR3aa: CASLAAGSYNEQFF
CDR3nt: TGTGCCAGCCTGGCGGCGGGCTCCTACAATGAGCAGTTCTTC

abundance: .
v_gene: TRBV7-2
j_gene: TRBJ1-1
d_gene: TRBD1
CDR3aa: CASSGFRGQAFF
CDR3nt: TGTGCCAGCAGCGGATTCAGGGGGCAGGCTTTCTTT

abundance: few
v_gene: TRBV6-5
j_gene: TRBJ2-2
d_gene: .
CDR3aa: CASSYSPGELFF
CDR3nt: TGTGCCAGCAGTTACTCTCCCGGGGAGCTGTTTTTT

abundance: .
v_gene: TRBV29-1
j_gene: TRBJ1-1
d_gene: .
CDR3aa: CSVGSGDKFEAFF
CDR3nt: TGCAGCGTTGGGTCAGGGGACAAATTTGAAGCTTTCTTT

abundance: once
v_gene: TRBV30
j_gene: TRBJ2-4
d_gene: TRBD2
CDR3aa: CAWGGGLDRQYF
CDR3nt: TGTGCCTGGGGGGGGGGACTAGATAGACAGTACTTC